The subject of this entry is one T cell receptor beta chain. Its target is not known. These data come from a study of cytomegalovirus exposure and HLA in healthy donors. Overall study results and limits: Productive rates of about 90% or about 30% were seen for most TCR beta V segments in an earlier analysis.

PCR used 60 Vbeta primers and 13 Jbeta primers. The assay was immunoSEQ multiplex PCR, and TCRdb's table has in-frame clones only and misses some. The table shows around 120,000 clones, with more than 60% occurring only once. Germline V gives CDR1 ENHRY, CDR2 SYGVKD. V shed 3 bases, J shed 1 base, and the junction held 12 bases outside the gene matches. This CDR3 has 19 residues. This rearrangement joins TRBV10-3 to TRBJ2-7, with TRBD2 identical over 13 bases. Sequencing was carried out using PBMCs. This receptor was identified in a woman aged 40 to 55 in good health and CMV-seronegative. Here the CDR3 DNA reads TGTGCCATCAGTGACCCAACTAGCGGGGGGGCCTCGAGGTCCTACGAGCAGTACTTC. Protein sequence: CAISDPTSGGASRSYEQYF.